The rows below give T cell receptor beta chains drawn from one sample of a study of T cell responses to AZD1222 COVID-19 vaccine. Sequenced by immunoSEQ multiplex PCR; TCRdb stores in-frame clones only, minus some. Here the sample spans approximately 150,000 clones, 80% to 95% being singletons. Specimen: peripheral blood, collected on day 0 of AZD1222 vaccination. The receptors stem from an adult in good health. Each CDR3 is given with its conserved first and last residue. The D gene is left open where the match is weak. Clone sizes are given selectively: once, few, many, or a class where the clone is expanded.

DNA	CDR3	V	size	D	J
TGTGCCAGCAGCTTGTCAGGTAGCACAGATACGCAGTATTTT	CASSLSGSTDTQYF	TRBV5-6	-	-	TRBJ2-3
TGTGCCAGCAGCGTAGACCCAGGCGCCTATGGCTACACCTTC	CASSVDPGAYGYTF	TRBV9	-	-	TRBJ1-2
TGTGCCAGCAGACCATCCAATCTGGACTATGGCTACACCTTC	CASRPSNLDYGYTF	TRBV7-3	-	-	TRBJ1-2
TGTGCCAGCAGCCCTAACCGGGACAGCAATCAGCCCCAGCATTTT	CASSPNRDSNQPQHF	TRBV7-9	-	-	TRBJ1-5
TGCGCCAGCAGCTTGGGGGACAGGACTGTACTCACTGAAGCTTTCTTT	CASSLGDRTVLTEAFF	TRBV5-1	-	TRBD1	TRBJ1-1
TGTGCCAGCAGTTTAACGGGGGACACTGAAGCTTTCTTT	CASSLTGDTEAFF	TRBV12-3/TRBV12-4	-	-	TRBJ1-1
TGTGCCAGCAGCAGGGGACAGGGAACCAAAAACATTCAGTACTTC	CASSRGQGTKNIQYF	TRBV5-6	-	TRBD1	TRBJ2-4
TGTGCCACCGGGGGGGCTACTAATGAAAAACTGTTTTTT	CATGGATNEKLFF	TRBV3-1/TRBV3-2	-	-	TRBJ1-4
TGTGCCAGCAGTTTAACCGCTAGCAATCAGCCCCAGCATTTT	CASSLTASNQPQHF	TRBV27	-	-	TRBJ1-5
TGTGCCAGCAGCTTAGGACAGGGGTGGGGCTATGGCTACACCTTC	CASSLGQGWGYGYTF	TRBV7-2	-	TRBD1	TRBJ1-2
TGTGCCTGGAGTGCCTTAGGGTCCCCTAACTATGGCTACACCTTC	CAWSALGSPNYGYTF	TRBV30	-	-	TRBJ1-2
TGTGCCAGCAGCTTAGGGGCTCCTGGAAACACCATATATTTT	CASSLGAPGNTIYF	TRBV7-9	-	-	TRBJ1-3
TGCGCCAGCAATCCGGGGTATTTCTCTGGAAACACCATATATTTT	CASNPGYFSGNTIYF	TRBV4-1	-	-	TRBJ1-3
TGTGCCAGCTCAGAGGACTTCCGCACAGATACGCAGTATTTT	CASSEDFRTDTQYF	TRBV18	-	-	TRBJ2-3
TGTGCCAGCAGTTTTCCCCCATGGGGGGAGCTGTTTTTT	CASSFPPWGELFF	TRBV27	-	-	TRBJ2-2
TGTGCCAGCAGTAATCCCCTGACCTACGAGCAGTACTTC	CASSNPLTYEQYF	TRBV12-3/TRBV12-4	-	-	TRBJ2-7
TGTGCCCCCCATTTGGTACCCGGGACAGGGGAGGTAGAGTTGAACACCGGGGAGCTGTTTTTT	CAPHLVPGTGEVELNTGELFF	TRBV24-1	-	TRBD1	TRBJ2-2
TGTGCCAGCAGTCAGGGTCTGAAGGCCGGGGAGCTGTTTTTT	CASSQGLKAGELFF	TRBV6-5	-	-	TRBJ2-2
TGCAGTGCTCGGCAGGGGGAGAGCTACACCTTC	CSARQGESYTF	TRBV20-1	-	TRBD1	TRBJ1-2
TGTGCCAGCAGTGAAGGGGTAACCGCTAGCACCGGGGAGCTGTTTTTT	CASSEGVTASTGELFF	TRBV2	-	-	TRBJ2-2
TGTGCCACTTCGTCGGAGAGCTCCTATAATTCACCCCTCCACTTT	CATSSESSYNSPLHF	TRBV6-5	-	-	TRBJ1-6
TGCGCCAGCAGCCAAGAACGGGCCCAAACCGGCGGGGAGACCCAGTACTTC	CASSQERAQTGGETQYF	TRBV4-1	-	-	TRBJ2-5
TGTGCCAGCAGCATGACAGGGGGCAATTCACCCCTCCACTTT	CASSMTGGNSPLHF	TRBV7-2	-	TRBD1	TRBJ1-6
TGCGCCAGCAGCAAAGCAGGTCGGGATCTTAAGGAGCAGTTCTTC	CASSKAGRDLKEQFF	TRBV5-1	-	-	TRBJ2-1
TGTGCCTGGACAGGGTTTGGAAACACCATATATTTT	CAWTGFGNTIYF	TRBV30	-	-	TRBJ1-3
TGTGCCATCAGTGCGGTGAGCTCCTACGAGCAGTACTTC	CAISAVSSYEQYF	TRBV10-3	few	-	TRBJ2-7
TGTGCCTGGAGTTTGGGGGCGCGCGGAAACACCATATATTTT	CAWSLGARGNTIYF	TRBV30	-	-	TRBJ1-3
TGTGCTAGTGGAACCGGGACAGGGTCCCGCAATGAGCAGTTCTTC	CASGTGTGSRNEQFF	TRBV12-5	-	TRBD1	TRBJ2-1
TGTGCCAGCAGCGTAGGGTTGAGAGATACGCAGTATTTT	CASSVGLRDTQYF	TRBV9	-	-	TRBJ2-3
TGTGCCAGCAAATCGGGACTAGCGGGGGACGAGCAGTACTTC	CASKSGLAGDEQYF	TRBV5-4	-	TRBD2	TRBJ2-7
TGTGCCAGCAGCCATGGACAGGGGAGGAATGAGCAGTTCTTC	CASSHGQGRNEQFF	TRBV14	-	TRBD1	TRBJ2-1
TGTGCCACCAGTGCCCAAGCCGGGACAGGGGGCGTACGTAACTACAATGAGCAGTTCTTC	CATSAQAGTGGVRNYNEQFF	TRBV24-1	-	TRBD1	TRBJ2-1
TGTGCCAGCACCCATACCGGAAGACCCCCGAGCTCCTACAATGAGCAGTTCTTC	CASTHTGRPPSSYNEQFF	TRBV11-3	once	-	TRBJ2-1
TGTGCCAGCAGCCAGGACAGGGGTGGCAATCAGCCCCAGCATTTT	CASSQDRGGNQPQHF	TRBV6-6	-	TRBD1	TRBJ1-5
TGTGCCAGCAGCAACCCGCTCCACGAGCAGTACTTC	CASSNPLHEQYF	TRBV7-9	-	-	TRBJ2-7
TGTGCCAGCAGTGCCCTAGCGGGCCCCACAGATACGCAGTATTTT	CASSALAGPTDTQYF	TRBV6-2/TRBV6-3	-	TRBD2	TRBJ2-3
TGTGCCACCAGGCGGGTAAATCAGCCCCAGCATTTT	CATRRVNQPQHF	TRBV19	-	-	TRBJ1-5
TGTGCCAGCAGTTACTCGCGGGGGGAGAACACTGAAGCTTTCTTT	CASSYSRGENTEAFF	TRBV6-5	-	-	TRBJ1-1
TGTGCCAGCTCACCACCCGCTAGCGGGGGGCCAGATACGCAGTATTTT	CASSPPASGGPDTQYF	TRBV18	-	TRBD2	TRBJ2-3
TGTGCCAGCAGTTCAGGGGGACAGGGGGACGGCTATGGCTACACCTTC	CASSSGGQGDGYGYTF	TRBV28	few	TRBD1	TRBJ1-2
TGTGCCATCAGTGAGTGGGAGCGGGGAGACAATGAGCAGTTCTTC	CAISEWERGDNEQFF	TRBV10-3	-	TRBD2	TRBJ2-1
TGTGCCAGTAGTCGGTTGACAGGGGAGACAGATACGCAGTATTTT	CASSRLTGETDTQYF	TRBV19	-	TRBD1	TRBJ2-3
TGTGCCATCAGTGAGTCCGAGAATTCACCCCTCCACTTT	CAISESENSPLHF	TRBV10-3	-	-	TRBJ1-6
TGTGCCAGCAGTTACTCCGGGACAAGTGGCTACACCTTC	CASSYSGTSGYTF	TRBV6-5	-	-	TRBJ1-2
TGCGCCAGCAGCTTAGGGCTTCTGGACGCCGGAAACACCATATATTTT	CASSLGLLDAGNTIYF	TRBV5-1	-	-	TRBJ1-3
TGTGCCAGCAGCTTACAGGTGAACACTGAAGCTTTCTTT	CASSLQVNTEAFF	TRBV7-9	-	-	TRBJ1-1
TGTGCCAGCAGCACGACAGGGAACCCTTTCCTGGGTGATGAAAAACTGTTTTTT	CASSTTGNPFLGDEKLFF	TRBV7-9	-	TRBD1	TRBJ1-4
TGTGCCAGCAGCCCCGACGGGAACTATGGCTACACCTTC	CASSPDGNYGYTF	TRBV6-5	-	-	TRBJ1-2
TGTGCCAGCAGTTTCCAAGGACAGGGGAGCTACTCACCCCTCCACTTT	CASSFQGQGSYSPLHF	TRBV27	-	TRBD1	TRBJ1-6
TGTGCCAGAAGCCCCCGTTGGGCTTATAGCAATCAGCCCCAGCATTTT	CARSPRWAYSNQPQHF	TRBV5-3	-	-	TRBJ1-5
TGTGCCAGCAGCTTAGGAGCCCTTCGAGGGGAGGAGGGACAGCCCCAGCATTTT	CASSLGALRGEEGQPQHF	TRBV7-8	-	-	TRBJ1-5
TGTGCCACCAGCCCAAGGGGTAATGAGCAGTTCTTC	CATSPRGNEQFF	TRBV24-1	-	-	TRBJ2-1
TGTGCCAGTAGGAGGCCCCCCGGAGGCAATCAGCCCCAGCATTTT	CASRRPPGGNQPQHF	TRBV19	-	-	TRBJ1-5
TGTGCCAGCAGCCCAATTGCAGGGTTAGGATCACCCCTCCACTTT	CASSPIAGLGSPLHF	TRBV3-1/TRBV3-2	-	-	TRBJ1-6
TGTGCCAGCAGCTTATTCGGGGCTGGGGCCAACGTCCTGACTTTC	CASSLFGAGANVLTF	TRBV7-6	once	-	TRBJ2-6
TGTGCCAGCAGCTTAAAGGGACTGGTCTACAATGAGCAGTTCTTC	CASSLKGLVYNEQFF	TRBV11-2	-	-	TRBJ2-1
TGTGCCAGCAGCCGTGGTTTAGCCCTTCCGCATGAGCAGTTCTTC	CASSRGLALPHEQFF	TRBV5-4	-	-	TRBJ2-1
TGTGCCACCAGTGAATCACTCGGGCTGGATACGCAGTATTTT	CATSESLGLDTQYF	TRBV24-1	-	-	TRBJ2-3